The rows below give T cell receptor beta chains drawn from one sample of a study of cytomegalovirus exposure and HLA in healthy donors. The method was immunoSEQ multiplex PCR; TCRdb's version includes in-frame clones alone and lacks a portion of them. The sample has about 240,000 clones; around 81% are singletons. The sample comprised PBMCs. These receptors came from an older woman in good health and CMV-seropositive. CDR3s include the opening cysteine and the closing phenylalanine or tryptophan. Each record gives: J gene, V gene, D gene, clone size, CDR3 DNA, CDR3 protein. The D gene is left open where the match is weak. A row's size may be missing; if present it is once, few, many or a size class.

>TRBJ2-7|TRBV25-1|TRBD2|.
TGTGCCAGCAGTGGCCCCACTAGCGGGAGATGGAACTACGAGCAGTACTTC
CASSGPTSGRWNYEQYF
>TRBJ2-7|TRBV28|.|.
TGTGCCAGCGGTAACATCAGGGTCTCCTACGAGCAGTACTTC
CASGNIRVSYEQYF
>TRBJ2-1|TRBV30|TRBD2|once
TGTGCCTGGACCGAAGCGGGAGCGCACAATGAGCAGTTCTTC
CAWTEAGAHNEQFF
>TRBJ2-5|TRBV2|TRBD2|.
TGTGCCAGCAGTCCTCTAGCGGGAGGAGAGACCCAGTACTTC
CASSPLAGGETQYF
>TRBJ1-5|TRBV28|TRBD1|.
TGTGCCAGCAGGAGAGGACAGGATAGCAATCAGCCCCAGCATTTT
CASRRGQDSNQPQHF
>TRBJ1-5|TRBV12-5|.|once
TGTGCTAGTGGTTTAGTCGTAGAGCCCCAGCATTTT
CASGLVVEPQHF
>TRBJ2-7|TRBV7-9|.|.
TGTTCCAGCAGCCTAGGGGGGTACCGGGACTTAACCTACGAGCAGTACTTC
CSSSLGGYRDLTYEQYF
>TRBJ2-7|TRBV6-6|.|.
TGTGCCAGCAGTTACTCGGGGAGCAACGAGCAGTACTTC
CASSYSGSNEQYF
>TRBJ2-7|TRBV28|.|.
TGTGCCAGCAGCCTAAGGCGTCGGCGGCTCGAGCAGTACTTC
CASSLRRRRLEQYF
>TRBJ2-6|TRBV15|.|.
TGTGCCACCTCTCCAGGGGCTGGTGGGGCCAACGTCCTGACTTTC
CATSPGAGGANVLTF
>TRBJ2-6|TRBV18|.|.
TGTGCCAGCTCACCACCGTCCAGGCCTTCTGGGGCCAACGTCCTGACTTTC
CASSPPSRPSGANVLTF